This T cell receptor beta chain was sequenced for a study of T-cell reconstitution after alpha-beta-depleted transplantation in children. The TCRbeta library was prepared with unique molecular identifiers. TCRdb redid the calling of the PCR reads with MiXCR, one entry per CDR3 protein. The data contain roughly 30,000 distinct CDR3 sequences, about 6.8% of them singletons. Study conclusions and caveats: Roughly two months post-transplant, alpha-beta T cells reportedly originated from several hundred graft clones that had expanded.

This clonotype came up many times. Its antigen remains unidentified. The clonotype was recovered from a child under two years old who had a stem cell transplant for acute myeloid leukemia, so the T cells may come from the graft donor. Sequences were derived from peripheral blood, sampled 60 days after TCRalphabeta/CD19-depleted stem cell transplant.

DNA of the CDR3: TGTGCCAGCAGTGAAAGGTTAGCGGACAACCTGGGGATTCAGTACTTC. It yields the protein CASSERLADNLGIQYF. The chain is built from TRBV2 and TRBJ2-4; perhaps TRBD2 as D (6 bases). V lost 2 bases and J 10 bases, leaving 21 bases between the germline ends. CDR3 length equals 16 residues. Germline values: CDR1 SNHLY, CDR2 FYNNEI. Variable domain in full (rest from reference TRBV2 and TRBJ2-4): EPEVTQTPSHQVTQMGQEVILRCVPISNHLYFYWYRQILGQKVEFLVSFYNNEISEKSEIFDDQFSVERPDGSNFTLKIRSTKLEDSAMYFCASSERLADNLGIQYFGAGTRLSVL.